This T cell receptor beta chain derives from a study of T cell changes during pregnancy in multiple sclerosis. TCRdb's table, derived via immunoSEQ multiplex PCR, lists solely in-frame clones and lacks some. The sample lists 9,500 to 15,000 clones; about 88% were seen once. The CDR3 extends over 15 amino acids. Germline V gives CDR1 MGHDK, CDR2 SYGVNS. The germline V and J ends were trimmed by 1 base and 7 bases, with 14 bases remaining between them. The material sequenced was CD8+ T cells from peripheral blood mononuclear cells, taken in the second trimester of pregnancy. This chain connects TRBV25-1 to TRBJ1-5, with no clear D. The sequence was obtained from a female donor in good health, enrolled as a control in a pregnancy study. CDR3 DNA sequence: TGTGCCAGCAGTGAATCGACCCTGGGAGGGCAGCCCCAGCATTTT. Amino acids: CASSESTLGGQPQHF.